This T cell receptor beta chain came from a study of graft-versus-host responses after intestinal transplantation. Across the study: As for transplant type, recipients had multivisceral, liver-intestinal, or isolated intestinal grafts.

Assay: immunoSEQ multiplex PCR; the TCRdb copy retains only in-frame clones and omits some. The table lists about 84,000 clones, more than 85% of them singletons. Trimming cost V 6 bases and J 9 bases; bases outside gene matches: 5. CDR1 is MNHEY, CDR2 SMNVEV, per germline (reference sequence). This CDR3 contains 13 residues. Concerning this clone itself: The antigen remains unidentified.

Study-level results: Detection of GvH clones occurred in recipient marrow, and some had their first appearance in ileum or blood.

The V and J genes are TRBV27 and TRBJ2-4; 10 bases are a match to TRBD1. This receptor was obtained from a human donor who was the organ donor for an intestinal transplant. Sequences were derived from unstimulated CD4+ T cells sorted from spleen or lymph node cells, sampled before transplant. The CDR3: CASRKTGGGIQYF. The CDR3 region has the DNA TGTGCCAGCAGAAAGACAGGGGGCGGCATTCAGTACTTC.